Each of the 2 T cell receptor beta chains below was sequenced from the same sample in a study of prognosis after radiotherapy for stage I lung cancer. Genomic DNA yielded TCR beta CDR3, amplified by two-round multiplex PCR. Every TRBV and TRBJ gene had its own specific primer in first-round PCR. TCRdb re-called the multiplex PCR reads with MiXCR, one entry per CDR3 protein. The data contain about 26,000 distinct CDR3 sequences, about 30% of them singletons. Sequenced material: PBMCs, taken before or after stereotactic body radiation therapy (not recorded which). Source of these receptors: a donor over 45 with non-small cell lung cancer.

The chain links TRBV7-9 to TRBJ2-1; possibly TRBD1 or TRBD2 for D (6 bases each). The CDR3 is made up of 14 amino acids. Germline V gives CDR1 SEHNR, CDR2 FQNEAQ (reference sequence). Trimming shortened V by 0 bases and J by 10 bases, and 13 bases separated the two germline ends. CDR3 DNA: TGTGCCAGCAGCTTAGCGCAGGGGACTGGCGAGCAGTTCTTC. Amino acids: CASSLAQGTGEQFF.

This clonotype came up once. V and J are TRBV5-1 and TRBJ1-6, with D possibly TRBD1 on 5 matching bases. The germline CDR1 and CDR2 sequences are SGHRS and YFSETQ. Trimming left V 1 base short and J 8 bases short, with 10 bases between. The CDR3 extends over 14 amino acids. In DNA, the CDR3 is TGCGCCAGCAGCTTGACAGGAGGCGATTCACCCCTCCACTTT. Its translation: CASSLTGGDSPLHF.